This T cell receptor beta chain came from a study of shared clonotypes between healthy human individuals. Background on the study: CD4 naive and memory got three plates each, CD8 naive two, CD8 memory one.

Trimming removed 3 bases from V and 6 bases from J, with 11 bases in between. CDR1 is ENHRY, CDR2 SYGVKD, per germline. The CDR3 consists of 13 residues. Nashville, Tennessee was home to all donors, who were Caucasian adults. Data came from immunoSEQ multiplex PCR; TCRdb stores just in-frame clones and leaves some out. The sample shows 1,400,000 or so clones, 98% to 99% of them seen only once. The sequence derives from a man younger than 40 in good health. This chain links TRBV10-3 with TRBJ1-2; tentative D call: TRBD1 (5 bases). Material: naive CD4+ T cells sorted from blood. Described subset: CD45RA+ positively selected. Here the CDR3 reads CAISDRDDHGYTF. Here the CDR3 DNA reads TGTGCCATCAGTGACAGGGACGATCATGGCTACACCTTC.